These 15 T cell receptor beta chains were sequenced from one sample in a study of cytomegalovirus exposure and HLA in healthy donors. In the PCR, 60 Vbeta and 13 Jbeta primers were used. The assay was immunoSEQ multiplex PCR, and TCRdb's table has in-frame clones only and misses some. The sample comprises over 130,000 clones, roughly 90% of which are singletons, and around 0.51% rests with the top ten. The sequenced material came from PBMCs. Receptors originate from a woman in her thirties or forties in good health and CMV-seronegative.

The J gene is TRBJ2-1, the V gene TRBV6-5, with 7 bases aligning to TRBD2. The CDR3 spans 15 residues. The J segment lost 5 bases and the V segment lost 5 bases, leaving 9 bases of the junction unmatched. Germline lookup yields CDR1 MNHEY and CDR2 SVGAGI. CDR3 nucleotides: TGTGCCAGCAGTCCCGGAGGGACTACCAACAATGAGCAGTTCTTC. This codes for CASSPGGTTNNEQFF.

The chain carries TRBV4-1 and TRBJ2-5, with 9 bases aligning to TRBD2. The CDR3 is 16 amino acids. V dropped 0 bases and J dropped 4; count of bases not matched to a gene: 6. CDR1 and CDR2 (germline): MGHRA, YSYEKL. For the CDR3, the DNA is TGCGCCAGCAGCCAAGATCGAACTAGCGGGTCAGAGACCCAGTACTTC. It codes for CASSQDRTSGSETQYF.

DNA for the CDR3: TGTGCCGGACACAGGCTGAACACTGAAGCTTTCTTT. It is translated as CAGHRLNTEAFF. This chain joins TRBV21-1 and TRBJ1-1; the table's D call, TRBD1, was not checked against the DNA. TRBV21-1 is recorded as a pseudogene. This CDR3 has 12 amino acids.

This clone has only one observation. This chain uses TRBV10-1 with TRBJ2-1; D is perhaps TRBD2 (5 bases). Trimming stripped 9 bases from V and 8 bases from J, with 11 bases between. Germline assignment: CDR1 WNHNN and CDR2 SYGVQD (reference sequence). This CDR3 region has 11 residues. CDR3 sequence: CASGRVDEQFF. The DNA of the CDR3 is TGCGCCAGTGGGAGAGTGGATGAGCAGTTCTTC.

The CDR3 coding sequence is TGTGCCAGCAGCCCGTACAGTACAGATACGCAGTATTTT. Translated: CASSPYSTDTQYF. V usage is TRBV5-6 and J usage is TRBJ2-3; D unclear. CDR3 length: 13 residues. V lost 4 bases to trimming and J lost 3 bases, with 9 bases between them. Germline V lookup: CDR1 SGHDT, CDR2 YYEEEE.

This chain connects TRBV28 to TRBJ1-2, with TRBD1 matching over 9 bases. The junction had 11 bases not matched to a gene; V was cut back by 4 bases and J by 8 bases. The CDR3 spans 15 residues. Germline V gene data show CDR1 as MDHEN and CDR2 as SYDVKM. The CDR3 loop is CASSSLGQGLRGYTF. CDR3 sequence (DNA): TGTGCCAGCAGTTCCCTAGGACAGGGGCTTAGGGGCTACACCTTC.

The V gene is TRBV29-1, the J gene TRBJ1-1, with D possibly TRBD1 on 6 matching bases. V lost 4 bases and J lost 4, with 13 bases in between. The CDR3 extends over 13 amino acids. Germline values: CDR1 SQVTM, CDR2 ANQGSEA. For the CDR3, the DNA is TGCAGCGTTGTAAGACAGGAGGCCACTGAAGCTTTCTTT. It yields the protein CSVVRQEATEAFF.

A few counts support this clone. The genes are TRBV9 and TRBJ2-5; weak D call: TRBD2 (5 bases). Trimming shortened V by 0 bases and J by 4 bases, and 10 bases separated the two germline ends. CDR3 length: 14 amino acids. Germline values: CDR1 SGDLS, CDR2 YYNGEE. CDR3 coding DNA: TGTGCCAGCAGCGTAGGAGCTGCGGGAGAGACCCAGTACTTC. Translation gives CASSVGAAGETQYF.

The genes are TRBV2 and TRBJ2-1, with 9 bases lining up with TRBD2. V was pared by 2 bases and J by 8 bases, with 7 bases of the junction left unmatched. This CDR3 comprises 15 residues. The germline gives CDR1 SNHLY, CDR2 FYNNEI. CDR3 sequence: CASSEREAGGHEQFF. In DNA form, the CDR3 reads TGTGCCAGCAGTGAAAGGGAAGCGGGAGGCCATGAGCAGTTCTTC.

This clone has more than one count but fewer than ten. The chain carries TRBV4-3 and TRBJ1-2; D is undetermined. This CDR3 is built from 14 residues. The germline gives CDR1 LGHNA, CDR2 YSLEER. The V gene lost 0 bases and the J gene lost 8 bases, with 13 bases spanning the gap. CDR3 DNA: TGCGCCAGCAGCCAAGACGGCGGTACGGCCGGCTACACCTTC. The encoded protein is CASSQDGGTAGYTF.

This clone came up once. The chain combines TRBV9 with TRBJ2-1; D remains ambiguous. V shed 0 bases and J shed 0 bases, with 13 bases lying between them. The length of the CDR3 is 17 residues. Germline-derived CDR1 and CDR2 are SGDLS and YYNGEE. The CDR3 nucleotides are TGTGCCAGCAGCGTAGGGGCCACCCGTCGCTCCTACAATGAGCAGTTCTTC. Protein: CASSVGATRRSYNEQFF.

The V and J genes are TRBV10-3 and TRBJ2-2, with TRBD1 as a possible D gene (5 bases). The CDR3 is 15 amino acids. Looked up from germline, CDR1 is ENHRY and CDR2 is SYGVKD. V lost 7 bases, J lost 7 bases, and 19 bases lay in between. The CDR3 region is CAIKRAGSNYGELFF. The CDR3 nucleotides read TGTGCCATCAAACGGGCAGGGTCGAATTACGGGGAGCTGTTTTTT.

V usage is TRBV28 and J usage is TRBJ1-1, with 7 bases matching TRBD1. This CDR3 comprises 13 residues. Germline CDR1 and CDR2: MDHEN and SYDVKM. J gave up 4 bases and V 6 bases, and 5 bases lay outside the gene matches. The chain's CDR3 is CASRAQGGTEAFF. The DNA for the CDR3 is TGTGCCAGCAGGGCCCAGGGGGGCACTGAAGCTTTCTTT.

V and J are TRBV10-2 and TRBJ1-3; maybe TRBD1 (5 bases). This CDR3 has 16 residues. Trimming took off 0 bases at V and 4 bases at J, with 13 bases between the two ends. Per the germline V gene, CDR1 is WSHSY and CDR2 is SAAADI. The CDR3 here is CASSESGQGWGNTIYF. The DNA for the CDR3 is TGCGCCAGCAGTGAGTCGGGGCAGGGCTGGGGAAACACCATATATTTT.

The rearrangement links TRBV6-6 to TRBJ1-2; D unresolved. This CDR3 has 15 amino acids. CDR1 and CDR2 (germline): MNHNY, SVGAGI (reference sequence). The ends were cut back, 4 bases at V and 1 base at J, with 13 bases in the middle. The CDR3 sequence: CASSSLRTVNYGYTF. The CDR3 DNA sequence: TGTGCCAGCAGTTCTCTCCGGACTGTTAACTATGGCTACACCTTC.